The 27 T cell receptor beta chains listed next were all sequenced from one sample in a study of T cell responses to AZD1222 COVID-19 vaccine (dated by TCRdb to 2020 to 2022). Library creation used the immunoSEQ multiplex PCR assay. Not all clones reach the TCRdb copy of this immuneACCESS table, which keeps in-frame sequences only. Checked studies attribute under half of the gap to unresolved V genes and leave the rest unexplained. The table for this sample lists 130,000 or so clones; 84% of them were counted only once. The biggest ten clones account for about 25% of the sample. The sample's time point label, decoded: about 28 days (+/-7) after the second vaccine dose. Sequenced material: peripheral blood, taken 28 days after the second AZD1222 dose. Receptors were obtained from an adult who received the AZD1222 COVID-19 vaccine.

The rearrangement uses TRBV11-2 and TRBJ2-7; possibly TRBD1 for D (5 bases). The ends were cut back, 2 bases at V and 3 bases at J, with 17 bases in the middle. The CDR3 is 16 amino acids. Germline V gene data show CDR1 as SGHAT and CDR2 as FQNNGV. CDR3 sequence (DNA): TGTGCCAGCAGCTTACTTCGTGGGGCAGGGTACTACGAGCAGTACTTC. It specifies CASSLLRGAGYYEQYF.

The chain recombines TRBV7-9 with TRBJ1-2; D is unclear. The V gene's germline CDR1 is SEHNR and CDR2 FQNEAQ (reference sequence). CDR3 length: 13 amino acids. Trimming stripped 2 bases from V and 6 bases from J, with 10 bases between. The CDR3 region has the DNA TGTGCCAGCAGCTTACAGAGCCTGCATGGCTACACCTTC. Its translation: CASSLQSLHGYTF.

The chain links TRBV5-1 to TRBJ2-5; 10 positions match TRBD2. With 5 bases clipped from V and 4 bases from J, the junction kept 11 bases outside the gene matches. This CDR3 has 16 amino acids. Germline assignment: CDR1 SGHRS and CDR2 YFSETQ. CDR3 nucleotides: TGCGCCAGCAGTTACCCTAGCGGGGGACCTCCAGAGACCCAGTACTTC. Encoded protein: CASSYPSGGPPETQYF.

The genes are TRBV6-2 or TRBV6-3 and TRBJ1-6; no reliable D call. CDR1 is MNHEY and CDR2 is SVGEGT in the germline V gene. Trimming took off 6 bases at V and 11 bases at J, with 17 bases between the two ends. The CDR3 contains 14 residues. CDR3 sequence (DNA): TGTGCCAGCAGCCCGCGGGCCCCAAGGACACCCCTCCACTTT. Amino acid sequence: CASSPRAPRTPLHF.

The rearrangement links TRBV7-6 to TRBJ2-1, with D perhaps matching TRBD1 or TRBD2 (5 bases each). Trimming took off 3 bases at V and 4 bases at J, with 13 bases between the two ends. From germline, CDR1 is SGHVS and CDR2 FNYEAQ. This CDR3 is built from 15 residues. CDR3 coding DNA: TGTGCCAGCAGCTTGGGACGGAGCGAATACAATGAGCAGTTCTTC. The encoded protein is CASSLGRSEYNEQFF.

The chain couples TRBV6-5 to TRBJ1-2; no clear D. The CDR3 contains 14 residues. The V and J ends lost 6 bases and 5 bases respectively, with 16 bases between them. CDR1 is MNHEY, CDR2 SVGAGI, per germline. The CDR3 region is CASRRTENMYGYTF. In DNA form, the CDR3 reads TGTGCCAGCAGAAGGACGGAGAATATGTATGGCTACACCTTC.

This chain uses TRBV6-1 with TRBJ1-2; D unresolved. This CDR3 contains 12 residues. CDR1 is MNHNS, CDR2 SASEGT, per germline. With 1 base removed from V and 5 bases from J, the gap between germline ends came to 5 bases. CDR3 region: CASSEGSYGYTF. The CDR3 DNA reads TGTGCCAGCAGTGAAGGGTCGTATGGCTACACCTTC.

The chain combines TRBV6-5 with TRBJ2-4; D may match TRBD1 or TRBD2 (5 bases each). Trimming removed 0 bases from V and 0 bases from J, with 6 bases in between. The germline CDR1 and CDR2 sequences are MNHEY and SVGAGI. The CDR3 is 15 residues long. The DNA of the CDR3 is TGTGCCAGCAGTTACTCGGGGGTAGCCAAAAACATTCAGTACTTC. It yields the protein CASSYSGVAKNIQYF.

V usage is TRBV18 and J usage is TRBJ1-2; 8 nucleotides align to TRBD1. Germline CDR1 is KGHSH and CDR2 is LQKENI. This CDR3 is built from 14 residues. Trimming cost V 0 bases and J 4 bases; bases outside gene matches: 1. The CDR3 sequence: CASSPPDRAYGYTF. The DNA of the CDR3 is TGTGCCAGCTCACCACCGGACAGGGCCTATGGCTACACCTTC.

The chain carries TRBV7-9 and TRBJ2-2; perhaps TRBD1 as D (5 bases). The germline CDR1 and CDR2 sequences are SEHNR and FQNEAQ (reference sequence). V lost 4 bases to trimming and J lost 2 bases, with 11 bases between them. CDR3 length equals 15 residues. This CDR3 is CASSSRAPNTGELFF. For the CDR3, the DNA is TGTGCCAGCAGCTCCAGGGCTCCAAACACCGGGGAGCTGTTTTTT.

The CDR3 sequence: CASSLSYIGTEAFF. The CDR3 bases are TGTGCCAGCAGCTTAAGCTATATTGGCACTGAAGCTTTCTTT. The rearrangement links TRBV7-2 to TRBJ1-1, with D unclear. Germline CDR1 SGHTA, CDR2 FQGNSA. V lost 2 bases to trimming and J lost 4 bases, with 11 bases between them. The length of the CDR3 is 14 residues.

J is TRBJ1-5 and V is TRBV10-3; D uncertain. V was cut by 0 bases and J by 7 bases, with 4 bases left in between. Looked up from germline, CDR1 is ENHRY and CDR2 is SYGVKD. The CDR3 consists of 12 residues. CDR3 in amino acids: CAISESGQPQHF. CDR3 bases: TGTGCCATCAGTGAGTCAGGCCAGCCCCAGCATTTT.

The chain uses TRBV4-1 and TRBJ1-5; D unclear. V dropped 0 bases and J dropped 0 bases, with 3 bases sitting between them. CDR1 MGHRA and CDR2 YSYEKL come from the germline V gene. The CDR3 extends over 14 amino acids. The chain's CDR3 is CASSQDHSNQPQHF. The CDR3 DNA sequence: TGCGCCAGCAGCCAAGATCATAGCAATCAGCCCCAGCATTTT.

The chain employs TRBV10-2 and TRBJ1-1; perhaps TRBD1 as D (5 bases). V was pared by 6 bases and J by 5 bases, with 10 bases between. The CDR3 runs to 12 residues. Germline CDR1 and CDR2: WSHSY and SAAADI. CDR3 bases: TGCGCCAGCAGCGTCAGGGCAACTGAAGCTTTCTTT. It is translated as CASSVRATEAFF.

The chain combines TRBV28 with TRBJ1-5; 9 bases fit TRBD1. CDR1 and CDR2 from the germline V gene are MDHEN and SYDVKM. Trimming at V came to 7 bases and at J to 6 bases, leaving 7 bases not matched to a gene. The CDR3 sequence is 14 residues long. CDR3 amino acids: CASTGGTGSQPQHF. CDR3 sequence (DNA): TGTGCCAGCACCGGGGGGACAGGGAGTCAGCCCCAGCATTTT.

The chain joins TRBV10-3 to TRBJ1-1, with 10 bases matching TRBD1. This CDR3 comprises 13 residues. V shed 8 bases, J shed 11 bases, and the junction held 11 bases outside the gene matches. Germline assignment: CDR1 ENHRY and CDR2 SYGVKD. The CDR3 DNA reads TGTGCCATCGGGGGGACAGGGGAATTAGGGGCTTTCTTT. Translating it yields CAIGGTGELGAFF.

V usage is TRBV19 and J usage is TRBJ1-1, with no clear D. The V end lost 10 bases, the J end lost 0 bases, and 18 bases lay between the germline ends. Per the germline V gene, CDR1 is LNHDA and CDR2 is SQIVND (reference sequence). This CDR3 comprises 15 residues. CDR3 bases: TGTGCCACCGCAAAATCCACACTGTTGAACACTGAAGCTTTCTTT. This codes for CATAKSTLLNTEAFF. Supplemented by reference TRBV19 and TRBJ1-1, the full variable domain reads DGGITQSPKYLFRKEGQNVTLSCEQNLNHDAMYWYRQDPGQGLRLIYYSQIVNDFQKGDIAEGYSVSREKKESFPLTVTSAQKNPTAFYLCATAKSTLLNTEAFFGQGTRLTVV.

The V gene is TRBV9, the J gene TRBJ2-2; D is unresolved. V lost 4 bases and J lost 1, with 8 bases in between. This CDR3 is 14 amino acids long. Germline CDR1 is SGDLS and CDR2 is YYNGEE. CDR3 sequence: CASSPRLNTGELFF. The CDR3 DNA is TGTGCCAGCAGCCCCCGACTGAACACCGGGGAGCTGTTTTTT.

The chain links TRBV29-1 to TRBJ2-7; weak D call: TRBD1 (6 bases). Trimming took 7 bases from V and 5 from J, leaving 18 bases between them. The CDR3 covers 13 residues. Germline lookup yields CDR1 SQVTM and CDR2 ANQGSEA. As DNA, the CDR3 is TGCAGCGCCAGGGGCGGTGAGGAACACGAGCAGTACTTC. Protein product: CSARGGEEHEQYF.

The V call is TRBV14, the J call TRBJ1-4; 8 bases fit TRBD1. CDR1 is SGHDN and CDR2 is FVKESK in the germline V gene. With V trimmed by 3 bases and J by 14 bases, 8 bases remained unmatched. The CDR3 spans 13 residues. Here the CDR3 reads CASSHRGPGRLFF. DNA of the CDR3: TGTGCCAGCAGCCACAGGGGGCCCGGGAGGCTGTTTTTT.

The J gene is TRBJ2-1, the V gene TRBV7-3; TRBD2 agrees at 7 bases. With 5 bases clipped from V and 5 bases from J, the junction kept 12 bases outside the gene matches. This CDR3 is built from 16 residues. Germline values: CDR1 SGHTA, CDR2 FQGTGA. The chain's CDR3 is CASSPREGQSHNEQFF. The CDR3 DNA sequence: TGTGCCAGCAGCCCAAGGGAGGGGCAGTCCCACAATGAGCAGTTCTTC.

A word on this clone: Other DNA sequences in this sample translate to the same CDR3. The chain uses TRBV18 and TRBJ2-5; D gene ambiguous. The CDR3 has 11 residues. Per germline, CDR1 KGHSH and CDR2 LQKENI. Trimming took off 4 bases at V and 2 bases at J, with 2 bases between the two ends. CDR3 sequence: CASSQQETQYF. The DNA for the CDR3 is TGTGCCAGCTCACAACAAGAGACCCAGTACTTC.

The chain joins TRBV5-5 to TRBJ2-7; D not resolved. The CDR3 has 12 amino acids. V was trimmed by 5 bases and J by 4 bases, leaving 10 bases between them. Germline values: CDR1 SGHKS, CDR2 YYEKEE (reference sequence). The CDR3 loop reads CASSFGPYEQYF. CDR3 sequence (DNA): TGTGCCAGCAGTTTTGGACCTTACGAGCAGTACTTC. Looking up the rest from reference TRBV5-5 and TRBJ2-7 gives the full variable domain: DAGVTQSPTHLIKTRGQQVTLRCSPISGHKSVSWYQQVLGQGPQFIFQYYEKEERGRGNFPDRFSARQFPNYSSELNVNALLLGDSALYLCASSFGPYEQYFGPGTRLTVT.

CDR3 DNA sequence: TGTGCCAGCAGTTGGGGGACAGGGGGCTACGAGCAGTACTTC. Translation gives CASSWGTGGYEQYF. The chain recombines TRBV27 with TRBJ2-7; 11 nucleotides match TRBD1. CDR3 length equals 14 residues. V gave up 4 bases and J gave up 3 bases; unmatched junction bases: 2. CDR1 and CDR2 from the germline V gene are MNHEY and SMNVEV (reference sequence).

The chain is built from TRBV10-1 and TRBJ2-7; D may be TRBD2 (7 bases). Germline V gene lookup returns CDR1 WNHNN and CDR2 SYGVQD (reference sequence). The germline V and J ends were trimmed by 4 bases and 7 bases, with 29 bases remaining between them. This CDR3 spans 18 amino acids. CDR3 in amino acids: CASSAATVGGGIREEQYF. In DNA, the CDR3 is TGCGCCAGCAGTGCCGCTACCGTGGGGGGGGGCATTCGGGAAGAGCAGTACTTC.

The chain recombines TRBV30 with TRBJ1-5; D remains unclear. The CDR3 runs to 13 residues. The germline V gene has CDR1 GTSNPN and CDR2 SVGIG (reference sequence). The V gene lost 1 base and the J gene lost 1 base, with 5 bases spanning the gap. The CDR3 DNA is TGTGCCTGGAGTGCACAGAGCAATCAGCCCCAGCATTTT. This codes for CAWSAQSNQPQHF.

This clone was counted only a few times. Here the CDR3 DNA reads TGTGCCACCAGCAGAGATCTAGCGGGGGGCACAGATACGCAGTATTTT. Protein sequence: CATSRDLAGGTDTQYF. This sequence joins TRBV15 and TRBJ2-3; 10 nucleotides align to TRBD2. This CDR3 is built from 16 residues. CDR1 is LNHNV and CDR2 is YYDKDF in the germline V gene (reference sequence). Trimming removed 0 bases from V and 1 base from J; junction bases left unmatched: 1. The variable domain in full, completed from reference TRBV15 and TRBJ2-3, reads DAMVIQNPRYQVTQFGKPVTLSCSQTLNHNVMYWYQQKSSQAPKLLFHYYDKDFNNEADTPDNFQSRRPNTSFCFLDIRSPGLGDTAMYLCATSRDLAGGTDTQYFGPGTRLTVL.